This T cell receptor (beta chain) came from a study of blood T cell repertoires in COVID-19. Study information: The origin of the acute and convalescent COVID-19 samples was the United States, Italy and Spain. Sources were T cells, B-cell-depleted T cells, or PBMCs; the material itself was cDNA or gDNA.

The ends were cut back, 0 bases at V and 0 bases at J, with 10 bases in the middle. The CDR3 is 15 residues long. Germline CDR1 is SGHKS and CDR2 is YYEKEE (reference sequence). In the original processing: Amplification of reference gene primers was used by the study to estimate nucleated cell counts. Here immunoSEQ multiplex PCR was the method, and the copy in TCRdb shows in-frame clones only, minus some. V and J calls and clone size are those listed in that table; D and trimming were worked out from the DNA. The sample holds more than 100,000 clones, around nine tenths seen once. The rearrangement links TRBV5-5 to TRBJ2-7; D gene uncertain. This receptor was obtained from a human donor in a cohort sampled during active COVID-19. Sequences were obtained from peripheral blood. CDR3 residues: CASSLGFLNSYEQYF. The CDR3 DNA sequence: TGTGCCAGCAGCTTGGGTTTCTTAAACTCCTACGAGCAGTACTTC.